Presented here are 27 T cell receptor beta chains from one specimen sequenced in a study of long-term antiretroviral therapy in people with HIV. With survey level as its setting, the immunoSEQ assay was v3.0. The table came from immunoSEQ multiplex PCR; TCRdb's copy has only in-frame clones and leaves some out. The sample has 30,000 to 40,000 clones; around 94% are singletons. Here the sequenced sample was unsorted PBMCs, taken 4.1 years after starting antiretroviral therapy. The origin of the receptors is a woman aged 50 to 65 with HIV.

The chain couples TRBV5-6 to TRBJ1-5; unclear D gene. This CDR3 spans 13 amino acids. V was pared by 0 bases and J by 1 base, with 2 bases between. The germline CDR1 and CDR2 sequences are SGHDT and YYEEEE. The CDR3 coding sequence is TGTGCCAGCAGCTTGGCCAGCAATCAGCCCCAGCATTTT. The encoded protein is CASSLASNQPQHF.

This chain joins TRBV10-2 and TRBJ1-5; D remains unclear. CDR1 is WSHSY and CDR2 is SAAADI in the germline V gene. V was trimmed by 3 bases and J by 7 bases, leaving 22 bases between them. This CDR3 has 17 residues. For the CDR3, the DNA is TGCGCCAGCAGTGAAGCCTCATTCCTTCGGGCAGGACAGCCCCAGCATTTT. Its protein is CASSEASFLRAGQPQHF.

The rearrangement links TRBV5-4 to TRBJ2-3, with D uncertain. CDR1 and CDR2 from the germline V gene are SGHNT and YYREEE (reference sequence). V dropped 4 bases and J dropped 3 bases, with 15 bases sitting between them. The CDR3 covers 15 residues. This CDR3 reads CASSPRASGTDTQYF. The CDR3 coding sequence is TGTGCCAGCAGCCCTCGGGCCTCTGGAACAGATACGCAGTATTTT.

The chain is built from TRBV14 and TRBJ1-2; D is unclear. From germline, CDR1 is SGHDN and CDR2 FVKESK. Trimming removed 2 bases at V and 3 bases at J, with 4 bases between. The CDR3 contains 12 residues. CDR3 sequence (DNA): TGTGCCAGCAGCCAAAGCGACTATGGCTACACCTTC. Its translation: CASSQSDYGYTF.

V is TRBV11-2 and J is TRBJ2-3; 8 bases match TRBD1. After removal of 6 bases from V and 2 bases from J, the junction contained 19 bases not matched to a gene. CDR1 is SGHAT and CDR2 is FQNNGV in the germline V gene. The CDR3 consists of 19 residues. The CDR3 loop reads CASRRFGRAGGKNTDTQYF. CDR3 DNA sequence: TGTGCCAGCAGGCGGTTCGGAAGGGCAGGGGGCAAAAACACAGATACGCAGTATTTT.

CDR3 protein: CASRRTVSNQPQHF. CDR3 coding DNA: TGTGCCAGTAGGAGGACAGTTAGCAATCAGCCCCAGCATTTT. The J gene is TRBJ1-5, the V gene TRBV19; possible D gene TRBD1, 6 bases. This CDR3 contains 14 residues. Germline-derived CDR1 and CDR2 are LNHDA and SQIVND (reference sequence). The V gene lost 6 bases and the J gene lost 0 bases, with 9 bases spanning the gap. Full variable domain (missing parts from reference TRBV19 and TRBJ1-5): DGGITQSPKYLFRKEGQNVTLSCEQNLNHDAMYWYRQDPGQGLRLIYYSQIVNDFQKGDIAEGYSVSREKKESFPLTVTSAQKNPTAFYLCASRRTVSNQPQHFGDGTRLSIL.

This clone was seen just once. This chain joins TRBV19 and TRBJ1-1; a weak D match, TRBD1 (5 bases). The germline CDR1 and CDR2 sequences are LNHDA and SQIVND (reference sequence). Trimming removed 5 bases from V and 4 bases from J, with 14 bases in between. The CDR3 runs 14 residues. CDR3 nucleotide sequence: TGTGCCAGTAGTTTGCAGGGCGTTATCACTGAAGCTTTCTTT. Amino acids: CASSLQGVITEAFF.

The rearrangement uses TRBV7-9 and TRBJ2-5, with D possibly being TRBD2 (5 bases). Trimming removed 1 base from V and 5 bases from J, with 14 bases in between. Germline V gene data show CDR1 as SEHNR and CDR2 as FQNEAQ (reference sequence). The CDR3 is 15 amino acids. The CDR3 protein is CASSLGSALAETQYF. The CDR3 DNA follows: TGTGCCAGCAGCTTAGGTAGCGCTTTGGCGGAGACCCAGTACTTC.

V is TRBV5-1 and J is TRBJ1-2; no clear D. CDR1 is SGHRS, CDR2 YFSETQ, per germline. The CDR3 spans 15 residues. Trimming shortened V by 1 base and J by 0 bases, and 10 bases separated the two germline ends. The CDR3 is CASSLTWRTNYGYTF. In DNA form, the CDR3 reads TGCGCCAGCAGCTTGACGTGGAGGACTAACTATGGCTACACCTTC.

On this clone: Its ends do not fully match the called genes, so a read error is possible. The V call is TRBV6-6, the J call TRBJ1-1; TRBD1 is a possible D gene (5 bases). Germline CDR1 reads MNHNY; CDR2 reads SVGAGI (reference sequence). This CDR3 contains 13 residues. CDR3 loop: CASNYRDGSEAFF. The CDR3 bases are TGTGCCAGCAATTACCGGGACGGTAGTGAAGCTTTCTTT.

The V gene is TRBV10-1, the J gene TRBJ2-7; D remains unclear. The CDR3 spans 13 residues. Germline CDR1 reads WNHNN; CDR2 reads SYGVQD (reference sequence). V was trimmed by 1 base and J by 9 bases, leaving 13 bases between them. The CDR3 coding sequence is TGCGCCAGCAGTGAGTTGACCACAGATGGGCAGTACTTC. Translation gives CASSELTTDGQYF.

The rearrangement uses TRBV6-5 and TRBJ1-1, with D possibly matching TRBD1 (6 bases). Germline V CDR1 and CDR2: MNHEY, SVGAGI. V was pared by 3 bases and J by 0 bases, with 14 bases between. The CDR3 is made up of 16 amino acids. The DNA of the CDR3 is TGTGCCAGCAGTTATCTACAGGGTTTCATGAACACTGAAGCTTTCTTT. Its protein product is CASSYLQGFMNTEAFF.

The CDR3 nucleotides are TGCGCCAGCAGCTTGGCGGGTGCCAGCGGGGCGAGCAATGAGCAGTTCTTC. It encodes CASSLAGASGASNEQFF. The chain recombines TRBV5-1 with TRBJ2-1, with TRBD2 identical over 7 bases. V was pared by 0 bases and J by 6 bases, with 12 bases of the junction left unmatched. This CDR3 has 17 amino acids. Germline CDR1 reads SGHRS; CDR2 reads YFSETQ.

CDR3 region: CASSSVYNEQFF. The DNA for the CDR3 is TGTGCCAGCAGCTCGGTCTACAATGAGCAGTTCTTC. The gene calls are TRBV6-5 and TRBJ2-1, with D unresolved. V lost 6 bases to trimming and J lost 3 bases, with 6 bases between them. Germline V lookup: CDR1 MNHEY, CDR2 SVGAGI. The CDR3 length is 12 residues.

This sequence joins TRBV19 and TRBJ1-4; D is ambiguous. Germline V CDR1 and CDR2: LNHDA, SQIVND (reference sequence). Trimming shortened V by 4 bases and J by 5 bases, and 8 bases separated the two germline ends. CDR3 length equals 13 residues. Here the CDR3 DNA reads TGTGCCAGTAGTACGACGGTGAATGAAAAACTGTTTTTT. As protein: CASSTTVNEKLFF.

The genes are TRBV27 and TRBJ2-5; D unclear. The germline V gene has CDR1 MNHEY and CDR2 SMNVEV (reference sequence). Trimming stripped 2 bases from V and 4 bases from J, with 11 bases between. This CDR3 is 14 amino acids long. The CDR3 DNA reads as TGTGCCAGCAGTTTAGTAGGGCTGGGAGAGACCCAGTACTTC. It codes for CASSLVGLGETQYF.

This clone has a single count. This chain joins TRBV6-1 and TRBJ1-2; TRBD1 matches 7 bases. V gave up 7 bases and J gave up 4 bases; unmatched junction bases: 9. The CDR3 is 14 amino acids. The germline CDR1 and CDR2 sequences are MNHNS and SASEGT. The CDR3 sequence: CASTRQGQLYGYTF. DNA for the CDR3: TGTGCCAGCACCAGACAGGGACAGCTCTATGGCTACACCTTC.

This clone was seen only once. The gene calls are TRBV7-2 and TRBJ2-2; D might be TRBD2 (5 bases). Looked up from germline, CDR1 is SGHTA and CDR2 is FQGNSA. V lost 2 bases and J lost 6, with 10 bases in between. The CDR3 length is 14 residues. The chain's CDR3 is CASSLRQEAGELFF. CDR3 coding DNA: TGTGCCAGCAGCTTACGGCAGGAGGCCGGGGAGCTGTTTTTT.

V is TRBV9 and J is TRBJ2-2; TRBD2 matches 12 bases. The junction had 9 bases not matched to a gene; V was cut back by 4 bases and J by 2 bases. The CDR3 length is 18 residues. Per the germline V gene, CDR1 is SGDLS and CDR2 is YYNGEE. CDR3 DNA: TGTGCCAGCAGCCAGTTACGGACTAGCGGGACCAACACCGGGGAGCTGTTTTTT. It codes for CASSQLRTSGTNTGELFF.

This chain links TRBV7-9 with TRBJ1-4; the D is unclear. The V and J ends lost 0 bases and 5 bases respectively, with 7 bases between them. The CDR3 covers 14 residues. Germline V lookup: CDR1 SEHNR, CDR2 FQNEAQ (reference sequence). The CDR3 coding sequence is TGTGCCAGCAGCTTAGCAGCGGGGAATGAAAAACTGTTTTTT. Translation: CASSLAAGNEKLFF. Complete variable domain (other parts from reference TRBV7-9 and TRBJ1-4): DTGVSQNPRHKITKRGQNVTFRCDPISEHNRLYWYRQTLGQGPEFLTYFQNEAQLEKSRLLSDRFSAERPKGSFSTLEIQRTEQGDSAMYLCASSLAAGNEKLFFGSGTQLSVL.

This chain joins TRBV9 and TRBJ1-1; D gene unclear. Per the germline V gene, CDR1 is SGDLS and CDR2 is YYNGEE. There are 13 residues in the CDR3. The germline V and J ends were trimmed by 0 bases and 4 bases, with 7 bases remaining between them. The CDR3 sequence is CASSVARRTEAFF. CDR3 DNA sequence: TGTGCCAGCAGCGTAGCTCGCCGCACTGAAGCTTTCTTT.

The genes are TRBV14 and TRBJ1-3; D gene ambiguous. Trimming left V 0 bases short and J 9 bases short, with 6 bases between. This CDR3 has 12 amino acids. The germline V gene has CDR1 SGHDN and CDR2 FVKESK. The CDR3 is CASSQDVSTIYF. The CDR3 DNA reads TGTGCCAGCAGCCAAGATGTGAGCACCATATATTTT.

This clone occurred a few times. V gene TRBV4-3 combines with J gene TRBJ1-6; no firm D call. Between the trimmed V and J ends, which lost 1 base and 6 bases, there was a span of 10 bases. The CDR3 has 15 residues. Per germline, CDR1 LGHNA and CDR2 YSLEER. CDR3 region: CASSQVSGINSPLHF. The CDR3 DNA sequence: TGCGCCAGCAGCCAAGTGTCCGGAATTAATTCACCCCTCCACTTT.

V and J are TRBV27 and TRBJ1-2; 9 nucleotides agree with TRBD1. Germline V CDR1 and CDR2: MNHEY, SMNVEV (reference sequence). After removal of 1 base from V and 4 bases from J, the junction contained 4 bases not matched to a gene. CDR3 size: 15 residues. Written as DNA, the CDR3 is TGTGCCAGCAGTTTATGGGGGGACAGGGCCTATGGCTACACCTTC. It encodes CASSLWGDRAYGYTF.

This chain links TRBV30 with TRBJ2-2, with D perhaps matching TRBD2 (6 bases). The CDR3 spans 13 residues. Germline V gene sequence: CDR1 GTSNPN, CDR2 SVGIG (reference sequence). V was shortened by 3 bases and J by 4 bases, with 9 bases between the two germline ends. The CDR3 here is CAWSPGGTGELFF. The DNA of the CDR3 is TGTGCCTGGAGCCCCGGGGGCACCGGGGAGCTGTTTTTT.

The genes are TRBV7-8 and TRBJ2-3; a weak D match, TRBD1 (5 bases). From germline, CDR1 is SGHVS and CDR2 FQNEAQ. The CDR3 covers 13 residues. Trimming cost V 3 bases and J 6 bases, with 10 bases left between them. CDR3 nucleotides: TGTGCCAGCAGCTTGGACACATGGGATACGCAGTATTTT. Residues: CASSLDTWDTQYF.

The rearrangement joins TRBV6-5 to TRBJ1-6, with D uncertain. Trimming shortened V by 0 bases and J by 10 bases, and 13 bases separated the two germline ends. CDR3 length: 15 amino acids. In germline, CDR1 is MNHEY, CDR2 SVGAGI. DNA of the CDR3: TGTGCCAGCAGTTACTCTCCCGGGTATAGATCACCCCTCCACTTT. Amino acid sequence: CASSYSPGYRSPLHF.